These 32 T cell receptor beta chains came from one sample sequenced in a study of T cells in Graves' hyperthyroidism and ophthalmopathy. Researchers took RNA transcripts and amplified the TCR beta CDR3 regions from them. RT-PCR in the first round (using the HTBI primer set) targeted the TCR CDR3. TCRdb recomputed calls from the multiplex PCR reads with MiXCR, one row per CDR3 protein. The sample carries about 350,000 distinct CDR3 sequences, over 15% recorded once. The specimen sequenced was blood. These receptors all come from a young woman with Graves' hyperthyroidism.

This clonotype showed up many times. The J gene is TRBJ1-5, the V gene TRBV5-1; no firm D call. The CDR3 runs 15 residues. Trimming removed 0 bases from V and 0 bases from J, with 7 bases in between. The germline V gene has CDR1 SGHRS and CDR2 YFSETQ. CDR3 DNA sequence: TGCGCCAGCAGCTTGGCCTCAGGTAGCAATCAGCCCCAGCATTTT. Its protein is CASSLASGSNQPQHF. The full variable domain, in which reference TRBV5-1 and TRBJ1-5 provide the parts outside the CDR3, is KAGVTQTPRYLIKTRGQQVTLSCSPISGHRSVSWYQQTPGQGLQFLFEYFSETQRNKGNFPGRFSGRQFSNSRSEMNVSTLELGDSALYLCASSLASGSNQPQHFGDGTRLSIL.

This clonotype showed up many times. The chain combines TRBV2 with TRBJ2-7; 10 bases match TRBD2. Germline values: CDR1 SNHLY, CDR2 FYNNEI. J was trimmed by 0 bases and V by 5 bases; bases with no gene match: 4. The CDR3 is made up of 15 amino acids. CDR3 loop: CASSPTSGASYEQYF. The CDR3 DNA reads as TGTGCCAGCAGTCCCACTAGCGGGGCCTCCTACGAGCAGTACTTC.

This clonotype was observed many times. This chain uses TRBV6-5 with TRBJ1-2, with 9 bases identical to TRBD1. Germline-derived CDR1 and CDR2 are MNHEY and SVGAGI. Trimming cost V 6 bases and J 2 bases; bases outside gene matches: 1. This CDR3 contains 13 residues. DNA of the CDR3: TGTGCCAGCAGGGGGACAGGGAACTATGGCTACACCTTC. Its translation is CASRGTGNYGYTF.

The CDR3 loop is CSASDTWTGSGYEQYF. The CDR3 DNA follows: TGCAGTGCTAGTGATACCTGGACAGGGAGTGGCTACGAGCAGTACTTC. The rearrangement links TRBV20-1 to TRBJ2-7; TRBD1 aligns across 8 bases. After removal of 3 bases from V and 3 bases from J, the junction contained 13 bases not matched to a gene. The CDR3 sequence is 16 residues long. CDR1 and CDR2 (germline): DFQATT, SNEGSKA (reference sequence).

The V and J genes are TRBV4-2 and TRBJ2-5, with TRBD1 as a possible D gene (6 bases). This CDR3 region has 18 residues. Germline V gene data show CDR1 as LGHNA and CDR2 as YNFKEQ. V lost 0 bases and J lost 4, with 21 bases in between. CDR3 sequence: CASSQDWAPQGRRETQYF. The CDR3 DNA is TGTGCCAGCAGCCAAGATTGGGCCCCTCAGGGGAGACGAGAGACCCAGTACTTC.

The rearrangement joins TRBV7-6 to TRBJ1-1; D is perhaps TRBD1 (5 bases). Trimming stripped 5 bases from V and 8 bases from J, with 15 bases between. Germline V lookup: CDR1 SGHVS, CDR2 FNYEAQ. CDR3 length equals 13 residues. The CDR3 DNA follows: TGTGCCAGCAGCGGCCGGACACAGCAAGAAGCTTTCTTT. This codes for CASSGRTQQEAFF.

This clonotype was seen repeatedly, ten times or more. The CDR3 nucleotides read TGCGCCAGCAGCTCAAACCAGGGACTACCGAACACTGAAGCTTTCTTT. Translating gives CASSSNQGLPNTEAFF. The rearrangement links TRBV5-1 to TRBJ1-1; D might be TRBD1 (5 bases). The CDR3 totals 16 residues. The germline V gene has CDR1 SGHRS and CDR2 YFSETQ. The V end was cut by 3 bases, the J end by 1 base, with 16 bases between.

This clonotype showed up many times. This sequence joins TRBV19 and TRBJ2-4; 8 bases align to TRBD1. The CDR3 spans 12 residues. Germline CDR1 and CDR2: LNHDA and SQIVND (reference sequence). Germline trimming cut 3 bases from V and 10 bases from J; bases unmatched to any gene: 2. The CDR3 DNA sequence: TGTGCCAGTAGTATGGACAGGGATATTCAGTACTTC. Translating it yields CASSMDRDIQYF.

This clonotype came up many times. This may be a read error, as it is one base from a much larger clone. The chain links TRBV10-3 to TRBJ1-1; a possible D gene is TRBD1 (6 bases). Germline V gene lookup returns CDR1 ENHRY and CDR2 SYGVKD. The CDR3 totals 15 residues. CDR3 in amino acids: CAISDLTGTNTETFF. In DNA form, the CDR3 reads TGTGCCATCAGTGACCTCACAGGGACGAACACTGAAACTTTCTTT.

This chain uses TRBV7-9 with TRBJ2-2; D is perhaps TRBD2 (7 bases). Trimming took 5 bases from V and 0 from J, leaving 10 bases between them. Germline V lookup: CDR1 SEHNR, CDR2 FQNEAQ (reference sequence). This CDR3 contains 15 residues. CDR3 region: CASSRGAPNTGELFF. CDR3 nucleotides: TGTGCCAGCAGCCGGGGGGCGCCGAACACCGGGGAGCTGTTTTTT.

There are many counts of this clonotype. The chain combines TRBV12-3 or TRBV12-4 with TRBJ1-1; D is uncertain. This CDR3 comprises 13 residues. V lost 9 bases and J 1 base, leaving 12 bases between the germline ends. CDR3: CASGRGGNTEAFF. The CDR3 DNA sequence: TGTGCCAGTGGGCGGGGAGGGAACACTGAAGCTTTCTTT.

This clonotype was detected ten times or more. The J gene is TRBJ1-5, the V gene TRBV11-1; a possible D gene is TRBD1 (5 bases). This CDR3 is 17 amino acids long. The V end lost 4 bases, the J end lost 0 bases, and 16 bases lay between the germline ends. From germline, CDR1 is SGHAT and CDR2 FQDESV (reference sequence). The DNA of the CDR3 is TGTGCCAGCAGCTGGACACGTTTCCACCTTAGCAATCAGCCCCAGCATTTT. Translation: CASSWTRFHLSNQPQHF. Based on the CDR3 plus reference TRBV11-1 and TRBJ1-5, the full variable domain is EAEVAQSPRYKITEKSQAVAFWCDPISGHATLYWYRQILGQGPELLVQFQDESVVDDSQLPKDRFSAERLKGVDSTLKIQPAELGDSAMYLCASSWTRFHLSNQPQHFGDGTRLSIL.

This clonotype was detected many times. This chain uses TRBV14 with TRBJ1-6; 9 positions agree with TRBD1. This CDR3 spans 16 amino acids. The V and J ends lost 4 bases and 10 bases, in that order; junction bases with no gene match: 11. Per germline, CDR1 SGHDN and CDR2 FVKESK. The CDR3, as DNA: TGTGCCAGCAGCCCGACAGCGGGACAGGGAAGCTCACCCCTCCACTTT. It is translated as CASSPTAGQGSSPLHF.

The sample holds a few counts of this clonotype. Being one base from a much bigger clone, this may be a read error. Because it lacks the conserved phenylalanine or tryptophan at the end, this CDR3 is likely a read error. The chain employs TRBV7-8 and TRBJ1-5; TRBD1 is a possible D gene (5 bases). Germline CDR1 and CDR2: SGHVS and FQNEAQ. The CDR3 length is 17 residues. V lost 0 bases, J lost 2 bases, and 14 bases lay in between. The CDR3 sequence: CASSLARLGLGNQPQHY. The DNA for the CDR3 is TGTGCCAGCAGCTTAGCTCGGCTGGGGCTCGGCAATCAGCCCCAGCATTAT.

The chain joins TRBV13 to TRBJ2-7; D gene ambiguous. The CDR3 has 15 amino acids. V was trimmed by 1 base and J by 2 bases, leaving 12 bases between them. Per the germline V gene, CDR1 is PRHDT and CDR2 is FYEKMQ (reference sequence). The CDR3 sequence is CASSLASEVTYEQYF. CDR3 DNA sequence: TGTGCCAGCAGCTTAGCCAGCGAGGTGACCTACGAGCAGTACTTC. The full variable domain, with the rest looked up from reference TRBV13 and TRBJ2-7, is AAGVIQSPRHLIKEKRETATLKCYPIPRHDTVYWYQQGPGQDPQFLISFYEKMQSDKGSIPDRFSAQQFSDYHSELNMSSLELGDSALYFCASSLASEVTYEQYFGPGTRLTVT.

The sample holds many counts of this clonotype. The chain joins TRBV5-1 to TRBJ1-6; 10 bases agree with TRBD1. With V trimmed by 1 base and J by 10 bases, 5 bases remained unmatched. The germline CDR1 and CDR2 sequences are SGHRS and YFSETQ. The CDR3 has 15 amino acids. CDR3 amino acids: CASSLMRTGGSPLHF. DNA for the CDR3: TGCGCCAGCAGCTTGATGCGGACAGGGGGATCACCCCTCCACTTT.

This clonotype has a count of ten or more. The chain carries TRBV15 and TRBJ2-7; TRBD1 matches 8 bases. V was pared by 0 bases and J by 2 bases, with 6 bases of the junction left unmatched. The germline gives CDR1 LNHNV, CDR2 YYDKDF (reference sequence). This CDR3 has 16 residues. CDR3 loop: CATSRDRGLPPYEQYF. As DNA, the CDR3 is TGTGCCACCAGCAGAGACAGGGGGCTCCCCCCCTACGAGCAGTACTTC.

Many counts were recorded for this clonotype. The chain recombines TRBV7-3 with TRBJ2-2; tentatively, D is TRBD2 (6 bases). Trimming shortened V by 2 bases and J by 3 bases, and 10 bases separated the two germline ends. The CDR3 runs to 15 residues. Germline assignment: CDR1 SGHTA and CDR2 FQGTGA. The CDR3 DNA reads TGTGCCAGCAGCTTAGACGGGGGTGACACCGGGGAGCTGTTTTTT. The encoded protein is CASSLDGGDTGELFF.

Many counts were recorded for this clonotype. The chain is built from TRBV28 and TRBJ1-3; 9 bases line up with TRBD1. The CDR3 spans 16 residues. Germline V lookup: CDR1 MDHEN, CDR2 SYDVKM. Trimming removed 6 bases from V and 4 bases from J; junction bases left unmatched: 10. The CDR3 sequence: CASRSGTGGFGNTIYF. In DNA form, the CDR3 reads TGTGCCAGCAGGTCCGGTACAGGGGGCTTCGGAAACACCATATATTTT.

The table lists this clonotype with many counts. The gene calls are TRBV6-2 or TRBV6-3 and TRBJ1-2, with D hard to call. The CDR3 covers 13 residues. Trimming shortened V by 2 bases and J by 3 bases, and 7 bases separated the two germline ends. Germline V gives CDR1 MNHEY, CDR2 SVGEGT. The CDR3 is CASSYPQDYGYTF. The DNA of the CDR3 is TGTGCCAGCAGTTACCCCCAGGACTATGGCTACACCTTC.

This clonotype was recorded only once. J is TRBJ1-1 and V is TRBV6-1; D is possibly TRBD1 (5 bases). The CDR3 extends over 17 amino acids. V gave up 2 bases and J gave up 1 base, with 17 bases separating them. Germline lookup yields CDR1 MNHNS and CDR2 SASEGT. The CDR3 protein is CASSERSRDLSNTEAFF. DNA for the CDR3: TGTGCCAGCAGTGAAAGGAGCAGGGACCTATCGAACACTGAAGCTTTCTTT.

This clonotype was seen at least ten times. V usage is TRBV15 and J usage is TRBJ2-7; 9 nucleotides align to TRBD1. Germline V gene data show CDR1 as LNHNV and CDR2 as YYDKDF (reference sequence). CDR3 size: 13 residues. V shed 9 bases, J shed 5 bases, and the junction held 8 bases outside the gene matches. The CDR3 protein is CATEAGQGNEQYF. The CDR3 DNA sequence: TGTGCCACAGAAGCGGGACAGGGCAACGAGCAGTACTTC.

This clonotype was seen ten or more times. This chain joins TRBV5-1 and TRBJ2-7, with 8 bases aligning to TRBD1. The length of the CDR3 is 14 residues. Germline CDR1 is SGHRS and CDR2 is YFSETQ. V shed 0 bases and J 6 bases; nucleotides not matched to a gene: 5. CDR3 DNA sequence: TGCGCCAGCAGCTTGGAGGACAGGGTGGGCGAGCAGTACTTC. It specifies CASSLEDRVGEQYF.

In its sample, this clonotype was seen many times. The chain combines TRBV4-2 with TRBJ1-1; D remains unclear. With 5 bases removed from V and 3 bases from J, the gap between germline ends came to 10 bases. Germline loops: CDR1 LGHNA, CDR2 YNFKEQ. The length of the CDR3 is 13 residues. The CDR3 loop reads CASSSLLDTEAFF. The CDR3 DNA reads TGTGCCAGCAGCTCCCTTCTTGACACTGAAGCTTTCTTT.

This clonotype was counted at least ten times. V usage is TRBV12-3 or TRBV12-4 and J usage is TRBJ2-6, with D perhaps TRBD1 (5 bases). Trimming cost V 3 bases and J 2 bases, with 11 bases left between them. This CDR3 is 16 amino acids long. This CDR3 is CASSFQGSTGANVLTF. For the CDR3, the DNA is TGTGCCAGCAGTTTCCAGGGAAGTACTGGGGCCAACGTCCTGACTTTC.

This clonotype appeared many times. The rearrangement links TRBV20-1 to TRBJ1-2, with D hard to call. The germline gives CDR1 DFQATT, CDR2 SNEGSKA (reference sequence). Trimming removed 2 bases at V and 3 bases at J, with 10 bases between. This CDR3 has 13 residues. CDR3 loop: CSARTGSYYGYTF. The CDR3 DNA reads as TGCAGTGCTAGAACCGGGTCGTACTATGGCTACACCTTC.

CDR3 in DNA: TGTGCCAGCAGCCACTCGGGAACCGGCCATAATTCACCCCTCCACTTT. This gives the protein CASSHSGTGHNSPLHF. The chain carries TRBV12-3 or TRBV12-4 and TRBJ1-6, with D unresolved. The CDR3 spans 16 residues. Trimming left V 6 bases short and J 5 bases short, with 17 bases between.

This clonotype was detected ten times or more. The chain links TRBV7-4 to TRBJ1-1; 8 bases are a match to TRBD1. V shed 5 bases, J shed 10 bases, and the junction held 9 bases outside the gene matches. Germline CDR1 is SGHVT and CDR2 is SQSDAQ. This CDR3 contains 13 residues. The CDR3 loop reads CASSHPRGQGAFF. CDR3 sequence (DNA): TGTGCCAGCAGCCACCCCAGGGGGCAAGGAGCTTTCTTT.

This clonotype showed up many times. The CDR3 protein is CASSVEVYSYEQYF. The CDR3 DNA sequence: TGTGCCAGCAGCGTAGAGGTCTACTCCTACGAGCAGTACTTC. This rearrangement joins TRBV9 to TRBJ2-7; unclear D gene. The CDR3 covers 14 residues. Germline CDR1 is SGDLS and CDR2 is YYNGEE. Trimming left V 0 bases short and J 0 bases short, with 7 bases between.

The table lists this clonotype with a few counts. The V and J genes are TRBV7-9 and TRBJ2-2; D call uncertain. Between the trimmed V and J ends, which lost 6 bases and 5 bases, there was a span of 13 bases. CDR3 size: 14 residues. CDR1 and CDR2 from the germline V gene are SEHNR and FQNEAQ (reference sequence). The CDR3 nucleotides are TGTGCCAGCAGTTCTGGCCTAGGAACCGGGGAGCTGTTTTTT. Its translation: CASSSGLGTGELFF.

This clonotype showed up many times. The CDR3 is CASSNASFEYYGYTF. The CDR3 nucleotides are TGTGCCAGCAGCAACGCCTCGTTTGAGTACTATGGCTACACCTTC. J is TRBJ1-2 and V is TRBV7-9; D is unclear. Germline CDR1 SEHNR, CDR2 FQNEAQ (reference sequence). CDR3 size: 15 residues. Trimming pared 5 bases from V and 3 bases from J, leaving 16 bases between.

The genes are TRBV20-1 and TRBJ1-1; D is uncertain. CDR1 and CDR2 from the germline V gene are DFQATT and SNEGSKA (reference sequence). V lost 0 bases to trimming and J lost 4 bases, with 12 bases between them. The CDR3 totals 14 residues. The CDR3 region is CSAREGSGSTEAFF. The CDR3, as DNA: TGCAGTGCTAGAGAAGGGTCGGGTTCCACTGAAGCTTTCTTT.